The rows below give T cell receptor beta chains drawn from one sample of a study of OX40 agonist ivuxolimab in advanced cancers. This table comes from immunoSEQ multiplex PCR, and its TCRdb copy is limited to in-frame clones, with some not included. The data contain approximately 91,000 clones, 80% to 90% of them singletons. Sequencing was performed on CD4+ or CD8+ T cells sorted from blood, taken in a trial of the OX40 agonist ivuxolimab. Receptors were obtained from an adult with an advanced solid tumor such as melanoma, head and neck, liver or kidney cancer. CDR3s include the opening cysteine and the closing phenylalanine or tryptophan. The D gene is left open where the match is weak. A clone size is listed for some rows: how often the clone was seen (once, few, many), or a class if it is expanded.

V gene	J gene	D gene	clone size	CDR3 DNA	CDR3 protein
TRBV5-1	TRBJ2-7	TRBD1	.	TGCGCCAGCAGTCTTGGGACAGGGGGCCTCGAGCAGTACTTC	CASSLGTGGLEQYF
TRBV30	TRBJ2-7	.	few	TGTGCCTGGGGTCAGGGGCGGGGGGAGCAGTACTTC	CAWGQGRGEQYF
TRBV7-9	TRBJ2-4	.	few	TGTGCCAGCAGCCCGCCTACCTCAAGGAGTAACATTCAGTACTTC	CASSPPTSRSNIQYF
TRBV18	TRBJ2-1	.	.	TGTGCCAGCTCACCCAAGGGGGGGATTGGCAATGAGCAGTTCTTC	CASSPKGGIGNEQFF
TRBV5-5	TRBJ1-1	.	.	TGTGCCAGCAGCTTGGCACAGTTGAACACTGAAGCTTTCTTT	CASSLAQLNTEAFF
TRBV28	TRBJ1-6	TRBD1	.	TGTGCCAGCAGGCTGGGACAGAATAATTCACCCCTCCACTTT	CASRLGQNNSPLHF
TRBV4-2	TRBJ2-2	.	.	TGTGCCAGCAGCCAAGATCCGGGCACCGGGGAGCTGTTTTTT	CASSQDPGTGELFF
TRBV4-1	TRBJ2-3	.	once	TGCGCCAGCAGCCGTCTCCTGCGACTAGAGGGGGGTACGCAGTATTTT	CASSRLLRLEGGTQYF
TRBV29-1	TRBJ1-1	.	.	TGCAGCGTTGAACGGGTGTCGGGAACTGAAGCTTTCTTT	CSVERVSGTEAFF
TRBV2	TRBJ1-2	.	.	TGTGCCAGCAGTGAACGTTCAGACGGCTACACCTTC	CASSERSDGYTF
TRBV28	TRBJ1-2	.	medium-sized	TGTGCCAGCAGGAATAGCGGGGCCCTCGGACGTGGCTACACCTTC	CASRNSGALGRGYTF
TRBV7-9	TRBJ1-2	.	.	TGTGCCAGCAGCAACACAGGGTTTGGCTACACCTTC	CASSNTGFGYTF
TRBV5-1	TRBJ2-1	.	.	TGCGCCAGCAGCCCTAGCGCCGGGACCTCCTACAATGAGCAGTTCTTC	CASSPSAGTSYNEQFF
TRBV6-1	TRBJ1-2	.	.	TGTGCCAGCAGTGAAAGGGCCCAAGGATGGGGACGTACTCATGGCTACACCTTC	CASSERAQGWGRTHGYTF
TRBV5-1	TRBJ2-7	.	.	TGCGCCAGCAGCTTTGACGGGACTCCAGACTACGAGCAGTACTTC	CASSFDGTPDYEQYF
TRBV30	TRBJ2-2	.	.	TGTGCCTGGAGTGTAAATGTTTTGAACACCGGGGAGCTGTTTTTT	CAWSVNVLNTGELFF
TRBV12-5	TRBJ2-3	TRBD2	.	TGTGCTAGTGGTTTGTCGAGCGGGGGAATCACAGATACGCAGTATTTT	CASGLSSGGITDTQYF
TRBV19	TRBJ1-3	.	few	TGTGCCAGTCGTCCGGGGGCAACTGGAAACACCATATATTTT	CASRPGATGNTIYF
TRBV4-3	TRBJ2-2	.	.	TGCGCCAGCAGTTGGCAGGGTGGAACCGGGGAGCTGTTTTTT	CASSWQGGTGELFF
TRBV4-3	TRBJ2-2	.	.	TGCGCCAGCAGCCAAGATGGGCCCGGGGTGAAGCACGGGGAGCTGTTTTTT	CASSQDGPGVKHGELFF
TRBV7-3	TRBJ2-2	.	.	TGTGCCAGCAGCTCCCTGGGCGGGACGGACCTCACCGGGGAGCTGTTTTTT	CASSSLGGTDLTGELFF
TRBV7-2	TRBJ2-5	.	once	TGTGCCAGCAGCCCCCGCCTCCAAGAGACCCAGTACTTC	CASSPRLQETQYF
TRBV5-5	TRBJ1-4	.	.	TGTGCCAGCAGCTTGGTAGGGGGGATTAATGAAAAACTGTTTTTT	CASSLVGGINEKLFF
TRBV28	TRBJ1-6	TRBD1	.	TGTGCCAGCAGTTTAGGACAGGCGTTTAATTCATCCCTCCACTTT	CASSLGQAFNSSLHF